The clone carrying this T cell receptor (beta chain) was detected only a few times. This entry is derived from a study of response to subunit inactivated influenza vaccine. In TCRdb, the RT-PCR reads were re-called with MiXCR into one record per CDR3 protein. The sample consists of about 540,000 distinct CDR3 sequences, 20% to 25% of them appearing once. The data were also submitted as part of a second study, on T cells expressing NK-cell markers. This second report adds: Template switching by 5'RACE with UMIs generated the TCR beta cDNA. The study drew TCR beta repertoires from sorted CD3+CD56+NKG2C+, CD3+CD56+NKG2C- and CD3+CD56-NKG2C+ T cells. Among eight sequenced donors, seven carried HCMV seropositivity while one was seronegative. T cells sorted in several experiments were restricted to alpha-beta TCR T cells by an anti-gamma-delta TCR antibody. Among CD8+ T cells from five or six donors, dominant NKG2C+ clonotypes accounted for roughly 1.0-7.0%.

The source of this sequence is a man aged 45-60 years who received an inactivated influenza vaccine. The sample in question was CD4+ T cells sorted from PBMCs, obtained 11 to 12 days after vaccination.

CDR3 region: CASSSTNRNTEAFF. In DNA, the CDR3 is TGTGCCAGCAGCTCAACCAACAGGAACACTGAAGCTTTCTTT. The J gene is TRBJ1-1, the V gene TRBV5-5; D is undetermined. Per the germline V gene, CDR1 is SGHKS and CDR2 is YYEKEE (reference sequence). V was clipped by 3 bases and J by 1 base, with 10 bases between them. The length of the CDR3 is 14 residues. Based on the CDR3 plus reference TRBV5-5 and TRBJ1-1, the full variable domain is DAGVTQSPTHLIKTRGQQVTLRCSPISGHKSVSWYQQVLGQGPQFIFQYYEKEERGRGNFPDRFSARQFPNYSSELNVNALLLGDSALYLCASSSTNRNTEAFFGQGTRLTVV.